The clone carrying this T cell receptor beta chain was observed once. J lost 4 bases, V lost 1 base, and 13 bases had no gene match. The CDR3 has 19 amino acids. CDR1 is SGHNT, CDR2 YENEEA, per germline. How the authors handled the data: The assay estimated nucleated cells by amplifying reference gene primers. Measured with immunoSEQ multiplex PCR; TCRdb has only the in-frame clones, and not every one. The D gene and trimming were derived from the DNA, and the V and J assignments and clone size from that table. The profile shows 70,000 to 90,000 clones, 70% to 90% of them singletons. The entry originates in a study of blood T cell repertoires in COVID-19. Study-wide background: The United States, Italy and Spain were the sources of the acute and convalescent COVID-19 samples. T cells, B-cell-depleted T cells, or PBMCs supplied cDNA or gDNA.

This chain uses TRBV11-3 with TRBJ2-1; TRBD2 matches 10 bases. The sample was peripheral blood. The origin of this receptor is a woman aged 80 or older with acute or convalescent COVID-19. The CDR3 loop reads CASSLAPIAGGGRYNEQFF. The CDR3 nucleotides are TGTGCCAGCAGCTTAGCGCCGATAGCGGGAGGAGGGAGATACAATGAGCAGTTCTTC.